The 26 T cell receptor beta chains below all came from one sample that was sequenced in a study of T-cell memory formation after mild COVID-19. TCRdb passed the 5' RACE reads through MiXCR, listing each CDR3 protein once. The table has hundreds of thousands of distinct CDR3 sequences, roughly 19% seen once. Sequencing used PBMCs or a T cell subset sorted from them (not recorded which). These receptors were obtained from a man younger than 35 who had mild COVID-19 (a few samples of this study predate the infection). Cell type and time point are not known.

This clonotype was seen a few times. V gene TRBV7-2 combines with J gene TRBJ2-5; tentative D call: TRBD2 (6 bases). Trimming removed 3 bases from V and 4 bases from J, with 15 bases in between. The CDR3 sequence is 15 residues long. The germline gives CDR1 SGHTA, CDR2 FQGNSA. CDR3 loop: CASSFNGLGGETQYF. For the CDR3, the DNA is TGTGCCAGCAGCTTTAATGGACTGGGGGGAGAGACCCAGTACTTC. The full variable domain, with the rest looked up from reference TRBV7-2 and TRBJ2-5, is GAGVSQSPSNKVTEKGKDVELRCDPISGHTALYWYRQSLGQGLEFLIYFQGNSAPDKSGLPSDRFSAERTGGSVSTLTIQRTQQEDSAVYLCASSFNGLGGETQYFGPGTRLLVL.

This clonotype showed up just a few times. The chain uses TRBV4-3 and TRBJ2-7, with 7 nucleotides matching TRBD1. The CDR3 is 15 amino acids. Trimming took 1 base from V and 3 from J; bases not matched to a gene: 6. The V gene's germline CDR1 is LGHNA and CDR2 YSLEER. The CDR3 DNA follows: TGCGCCAGCAGCCAAGGGTTAGGACAGGACTACGAGCAGTACTTC. It codes for CASSQGLGQDYEQYF.

This clonotype was found a few times. This chain joins TRBV20-1 and TRBJ2-7; D may be TRBD1 (5 bases). Germline assignment: CDR1 DFQATT and CDR2 SNEGSKA (reference sequence). This CDR3 has 15 amino acids. V dropped 0 bases and J dropped 2 bases, with 14 bases sitting between them. The CDR3 nucleotides read TGCAGTGCTAGAGATCTTCAGGGAACCGCCTACGAGCAGTACTTC. This encodes CSARDLQGTAYEQYF.

This clonotype has a handful of counts. The chain couples TRBV6-2 or TRBV6-3 to TRBJ2-5, with D unclear. Trimming cost V 4 bases and J 4 bases, with 19 bases left between them. CDR3 size: 16 residues. Germline CDR1 and CDR2: MNHEY and SVGEGT. This CDR3 is CASSSLSSGRVETQYF. For the CDR3, the DNA is TGTGCCAGCAGTTCCCTCTCCTCAGGTCGCGTAGAGACCCAGTACTTC.

This clonotype has more than one count but fewer than ten. V gene TRBV12-3 or TRBV12-4 combines with J gene TRBJ2-7, with D maybe TRBD1 (5 bases). Trimming stripped 4 bases from V and 4 bases from J, with 11 bases between. This CDR3 spans 13 amino acids. CDR3 sequence reads: CASSYYRIYEQYF. The CDR3, as DNA: TGTGCCAGCAGTTACTACAGGATTTACGAGCAGTACTTC.

This rearrangement joins TRBV15 to TRBJ2-3, with D hard to call. With 3 bases removed from V and 5 bases from J, the gap between germline ends came to 9 bases. The CDR3 is 13 residues long. CDR1 is LNHNV and CDR2 is YYDKDF in the germline V gene (reference sequence). This chain's CDR3 is CATSSPQGDTQYF. CDR3 nucleotide sequence: TGTGCCACCAGCAGCCCCCAAGGAGATACGCAGTATTTT.

This clonotype was observed a few times. The chain recombines TRBV10-3 with TRBJ2-2; maybe TRBD1 (5 bases). CDR3 length: 13 residues. The V gene's germline CDR1 is ENHRY and CDR2 SYGVKD. V was cut by 8 bases and J by 0 bases, with 7 bases left in between. The CDR3 region is CAIGQPNTGELFF. CDR3 bases: TGTGCCATCGGACAACCGAACACCGGGGAGCTGTTTTTT.

This clonotype was counted between two and nine times. This chain joins TRBV7-2 and TRBJ2-3; D may correspond to TRBD1 or TRBD2 (5 bases each). Trimming took 4 bases from V and 4 from J, leaving 15 bases between them. Germline V gene sequence: CDR1 SGHTA, CDR2 FQGNSA. CDR3 length equals 15 residues. The CDR3 region has the DNA TGTGCCAGCAGCTCCCGGGTGGGGGTCCCAGATACGCAGTATTTT. Protein sequence: CASSSRVGVPDTQYF. Supplemented by reference TRBV7-2 and TRBJ2-3, the full variable domain reads GAGVSQSPSNKVTEKGKDVELRCDPISGHTALYWYRQSLGQGLEFLIYFQGNSAPDKSGLPSDRFSAERTGGSVSTLTIQRTQQEDSAVYLCASSSRVGVPDTQYFGPGTRLTVL.

This chain uses TRBV4-1 with TRBJ1-4, with TRBD1 matching over 10 bases. The CDR3 runs 16 residues. Germline V gene lookup returns CDR1 MGHRA and CDR2 YSYEKL. J gave up 5 bases and V 4 bases, and 7 bases lay outside the gene matches. The CDR3 DNA follows: TGCGCCAGCAGCCCAAGAGTGGGACAGGGGAATGAAAAACTGTTTTTT. It codes for CASSPRVGQGNEKLFF.

This chain joins TRBV18 and TRBJ1-5; maybe TRBD1 (6 bases). Trimming removed 8 bases at V and 5 bases at J, with 19 bases between. The CDR3 totals 15 residues. Germline CDR1 is KGHSH and CDR2 is LQKENI. CDR3 nucleotides: TGTGCCAGCGCACAAAGACGGACAGTAGATCAGCCCCAGCATTTT. Translating gives CASAQRRTVDQPQHF.

The rearrangement uses TRBV6-2 or TRBV6-3 and TRBJ2-7; D not resolved. Germline V gives CDR1 MNHEY, CDR2 SVGEGT. Trimming took off 6 bases at V and 4 bases at J, with 19 bases between the two ends. The CDR3 sequence is 15 residues long. CDR3 nucleotides: TGTGCCAGCAGAAACCACGTGGAGCTGCCTTACGAGCAGTACTTC. Protein sequence: CASRNHVELPYEQYF.

The V gene is TRBV3-1, the J gene TRBJ1-4; 7 nucleotides line up with TRBD1. With V trimmed by 7 bases and J by 5 bases, 10 bases remained unmatched. The CDR3 covers 15 residues. Germline-derived CDR1 and CDR2 are LGHDT and YNNKEL (reference sequence). CDR3 DNA: TGTGCCAGCACCGATGGGGACAGTTCAAATGAAAAACTGTTTTTT. It specifies CASTDGDSSNEKLFF.

The chain recombines TRBV29-1 with TRBJ2-5; D is ambiguous. Trimming pared 6 bases from V and 0 bases from J, leaving 2 bases between. Germline V gene lookup returns CDR1 SQVTM and CDR2 ANQGSEA. The CDR3 extends over 10 amino acids. CDR3 nucleotides: TGCAGCGTAGACCAAGAGACCCAGTACTTC. Amino acid sequence: CSVDQETQYF.

This clonotype was seen a few times. The chain couples TRBV7-2 to TRBJ1-6; the D gene is possibly TRBD1 (5 bases). The CDR3 runs to 16 residues. Deletions cut 1 base from V and 9 bases from J, with 16 bases between. Germline CDR1 SGHTA, CDR2 FQGNSA. The CDR3 sequence is CASSLGGVWEGSPLHF. DNA of the CDR3: TGTGCCAGCAGCTTAGGGGGGGTGTGGGAAGGTTCACCCCTCCACTTT.

V gene TRBV7-2 combines with J gene TRBJ2-3; perhaps D is TRBD1 or TRBD2 (5 bases each). Trimming stripped 5 bases from V and 0 bases from J, with 12 bases between. The CDR3 extends over 15 amino acids. CDR1 and CDR2 from the germline V gene are SGHTA and FQGNSA. CDR3: CASSRSRDSTDTQYF. The CDR3 bases are TGTGCCAGCAGCCGTTCCCGGGACAGCACAGATACGCAGTATTTT.

This clonotype was seen a few times. The chain carries TRBV9 and TRBJ1-2, with a possible D match to TRBD1 (6 bases). The V gene's germline CDR1 is SGDLS and CDR2 YYNGEE. The length of the CDR3 is 13 residues. Trimming pared 3 bases from V and 6 bases from J, leaving 12 bases between. CDR3 residues: CASSALGDNGYTF. The CDR3 DNA follows: TGTGCCAGCAGCGCCCTGGGGGACAATGGCTACACCTTC.

The table lists this clonotype with a few counts. The rearrangement joins TRBV4-3 to TRBJ1-2, with D possibly TRBD1 on 6 matching bases. CDR3 length: 13 residues. Trimming left V 2 bases short and J 5 bases short, with 9 bases between. CDR1 is LGHNA, CDR2 YSLEER, per germline. CDR3 protein: CASSQLGGYGYTF. CDR3 DNA sequence: TGCGCCAGCAGCCAACTAGGGGGATATGGCTACACCTTC.

This clonotype turned up a few times. The rearrangement links TRBV7-2 to TRBJ1-1; 7 bases align to TRBD1. Germline V gives CDR1 SGHTA, CDR2 FQGNSA. With V trimmed by 5 bases and J by 5 bases, 11 bases remained unmatched. This CDR3 has 15 residues. This CDR3 is CASSPPDRRRTEAFF. The CDR3 region has the DNA TGTGCCAGCAGCCCACCGGACAGGAGGAGGACTGAAGCTTTCTTT.

This chain joins TRBV7-3 and TRBJ2-3; 9 nucleotides align to TRBD2. CDR1 SGHTA and CDR2 FQGTGA come from the germline V gene. The length of the CDR3 is 16 residues. J lost 1 base, V lost 5 bases, and 7 bases had no gene match. In DNA form, the CDR3 reads TGTGCCAGCAGCCACATAGCGGGGGTGGGCACAGATACGCAGTATTTT. Protein sequence: CASSHIAGVGTDTQYF.

This clonotype was counted ten times or more. The chain has TRBV7-9 and TRBJ1-6; the D is unclear. V lost 0 bases to trimming and J lost 8 bases, with 2 bases between them. The germline V gene has CDR1 SEHNR and CDR2 FQNEAQ (reference sequence). CDR3 length: 12 residues. The CDR3 sequence: CASSLADSPLHF. The CDR3 coding sequence is TGTGCCAGCAGCTTAGCGGATTCACCCCTCCACTTT.

This rearrangement joins TRBV7-9 to TRBJ1-1; TRBD1 matches at 9 bases. The germline gives CDR1 SEHNR, CDR2 FQNEAQ (reference sequence). The V segment lost 0 bases and the J segment 5 bases; nucleotides outside the gene matches: 4. CDR3 size: 15 residues. The CDR3 here is CASSLADRGGTEAFF. The CDR3 DNA follows: TGTGCCAGCAGCTTAGCAGACAGGGGGGGGACTGAAGCTTTCTTT.

This clonotype has a handful of counts. The V gene is TRBV7-9, the J gene TRBJ2-3, with D maybe TRBD2 (5 bases). The germline V gene has CDR1 SEHNR and CDR2 FQNEAQ (reference sequence). V was shortened by 5 bases and J by 12 bases, with 21 bases between the two germline ends. CDR3 length: 14 amino acids. The CDR3 DNA follows: TGTGCCAGCAGCCGCAGCCTCGGGGTGGCGACACAGTATTTT. This codes for CASSRSLGVATQYF.

The J gene is TRBJ2-2, the V gene TRBV7-2; 8 bases line up with TRBD2. Trimming at V came to 7 bases and at J to 4 bases, leaving 11 bases not matched to a gene. The germline V gene encodes CDR1 SGHTA and CDR2 FQGNSA. The CDR3 runs to 16 residues. The CDR3 nucleotides read TGTGCCAGCAAACGTCAGGGGACTAGGGGCACCGGGGAGCTGTTTTTT. The encoded protein is CASKRQGTRGTGELFF.

The chain combines TRBV20-1 with TRBJ2-7; D is unresolved. V was cut by 3 bases and J by 3 bases, with 12 bases left in between. The CDR3 is 13 residues long. The V gene's germline CDR1 is DFQATT and CDR2 SNEGSKA (reference sequence). CDR3 region: CSASGSRYYEQYF. The CDR3 DNA reads as TGCAGTGCTAGTGGGTCCAGGTACTACGAGCAGTACTTC.

The V call is TRBV4-1, the J call TRBJ2-1; TRBD2 agrees at 14 bases. In germline, CDR1 is MGHRA, CDR2 YSYEKL. The CDR3 has 20 amino acids. V lost 6 bases, J lost 3 bases, and 16 bases stayed unmatched. The CDR3 region is CASRPTRTSGGPDDYNEQFF. The CDR3 bases are TGCGCCAGCAGACCTACCAGGACTAGCGGGGGGCCAGATGACTACAATGAGCAGTTCTTC.

The genes are TRBV7-2 and TRBJ1-1; D may be TRBD1 (5 bases). This CDR3 is built from 12 residues. The germline gives CDR1 SGHTA, CDR2 FQGNSA. Trimming left V 11 bases short and J 6 bases short, with 16 bases between. The CDR3 spells CAGAELYAEAFF. CDR3 nucleotides: TGTGCCGGGGCGGAGCTCTACGCTGAAGCTTTCTTT. Supplemented by reference TRBV7-2 and TRBJ1-1, the full variable domain reads GAGVSQSPSNKVTEKGKDVELRCDPISGHTALYWYRQSLGQGLEFLIYFQGNSAPDKSGLPSDRFSAERTGGSVSTLTIQRTQQEDSAVYLCAGAELYAEAFFGQGTRLTVV.